This TCR beta chain was sequenced during a study of response to subunit inactivated influenza vaccine. Findings and limits, study-wide: It was the authors' suggestion that each seasonal influenza vaccination recruits few new T cells.

TCRdb reprocessed the RT-PCR reads with MiXCR, giving one entry per CDR3 protein. The sample contains fewer than 400,000 distinct CDR3 sequences, 21% of which appear only once. Germline V gene lookup returns CDR1 SGHDT and CDR2 YYEEEE. The CDR3 runs 14 residues. V shed 5 bases and J shed 1 base, with 10 bases lying between them. This clonotype has only a few counts. Its antigen is unknown. The receptor was derived from a man aged 50-75 years who received an inactivated influenza vaccine. The specimen comprised PBMCs from blood, sampled about 20 months after vaccination. The chain is built from TRBV5-6 and TRBJ1-5; D is undetermined. The CDR3 loop is CASSDGPSNQPQHF. The CDR3 DNA is TGTGCCAGCAGTGACGGGCCGAGCAATCAGCCCCAGCATTTT.